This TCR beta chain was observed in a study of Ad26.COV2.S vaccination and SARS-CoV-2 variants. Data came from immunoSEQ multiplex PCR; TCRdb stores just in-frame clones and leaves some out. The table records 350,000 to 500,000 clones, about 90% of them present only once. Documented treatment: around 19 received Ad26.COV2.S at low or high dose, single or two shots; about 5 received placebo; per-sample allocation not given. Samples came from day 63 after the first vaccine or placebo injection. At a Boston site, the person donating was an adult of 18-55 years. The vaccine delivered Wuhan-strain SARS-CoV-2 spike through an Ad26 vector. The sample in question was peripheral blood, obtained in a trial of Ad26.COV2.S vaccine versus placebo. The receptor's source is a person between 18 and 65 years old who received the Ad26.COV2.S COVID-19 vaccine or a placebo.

CDR3 DNA: TGTGCCAGCAGCTTTCTAGCGGGAGATTTGGCGAACACCGGGGAGCTGTTTTTT. Protein sequence: CASSFLAGDLANTGELFF. This chain uses TRBV7-9 with TRBJ2-2, with 10 bases that match TRBD2. V lost 3 bases to trimming and J lost 0 bases; unmatched junction nucleotides: 7. Germline CDR1 reads SEHNR; CDR2 reads FQNEAQ (reference sequence). This CDR3 region has 18 residues. The complete variable domain, with remaining parts taken from reference TRBV7-9 and TRBJ2-2, reads DTGVSQNPRHKITKRGQNVTFRCDPISEHNRLYWYRQTLGQGPEFLTYFQNEAQLEKSRLLSDRFSAERPKGSFSTLEIQRTEQGDSAMYLCASSFLAGDLANTGELFFGEGSRLTVL.